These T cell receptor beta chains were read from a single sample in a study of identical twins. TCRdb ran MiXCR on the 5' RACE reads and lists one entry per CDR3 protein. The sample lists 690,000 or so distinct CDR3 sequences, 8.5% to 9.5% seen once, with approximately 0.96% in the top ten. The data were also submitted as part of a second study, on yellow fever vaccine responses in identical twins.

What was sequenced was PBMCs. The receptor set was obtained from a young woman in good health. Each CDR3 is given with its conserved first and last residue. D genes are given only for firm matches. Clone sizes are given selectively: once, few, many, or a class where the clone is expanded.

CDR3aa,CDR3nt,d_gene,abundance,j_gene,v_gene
CASSQRVGPGEQFF,TGCGCCAGCAGCCAAAGGGTAGGTCCCGGTGAGCAGTTCTTC,.,.,TRBJ2-1,TRBV4-3
CSVWARAVQETQYF,TGCAGCGTTTGGGCCCGGGCAGTCCAAGAGACCCAGTACTTC,.,.,TRBJ2-5,TRBV29-1
CASSYHGSSSYEQYF,TGTGCCAGCAGTTACCACGGCAGCAGCTCCTACGAGCAGTACTTC,.,few,TRBJ2-7,TRBV6-2/TRBV6-3
CASSPMVTYEQYF,TGTGCCAGCAGTCCGATGGTCACCTACGAGCAGTACTTC,.,many,TRBJ2-7,TRBV12-3/TRBV12-4
CASSHLGQGASGELFF,TGTGCCAGCAGTCACCTCGGACAGGGGGCGTCCGGGGAGCTGTTTTTT,TRBD1,many,TRBJ2-2,TRBV6-2/TRBV6-3
CASSQNLGFGYTF,TGTGCCAGCAGTCAAAATCTAGGATTTGGCTACACCTTC,.,.,TRBJ1-2,TRBV12-3/TRBV12-4
CASSQDLSTSEQYF,TGCGCCAGCAGCCAAGATCTTTCGACTAGCGAGCAGTACTTC,.,.,TRBJ2-7,TRBV4-3
CSVEGRMNTEAFF,TGCAGCGTTGAAGGGAGGATGAACACTGAAGCTTTCTTT,.,.,TRBJ1-1,TRBV29-1
CASSLTGEPYEQYF,TGCGCCAGCAGCTTGACAGGGGAACCCTACGAGCAGTACTTC,TRBD1,many,TRBJ2-7,TRBV5-1
CATSAVKGQGSYGYTF,TGTGCCACCAGCGCTGTAAAGGGACAGGGATCCTATGGCTACACCTTC,TRBD1,many,TRBJ1-2,TRBV15